The 19 T cell receptor beta chains presented below share a single source sample, sequenced in a study of HIV-infected patients and healthy controls. cDNA was made from 400 to 500 ng RNA using alpha and beta constant primers. Separate chain-specific third strand synthesis with multiplexing indices produced the alpha and beta libraries. TCRdb itself ran the 5' RACE reads through MiXCR, one entry per CDR3 protein. Here the sample spans about 19,000 distinct CDR3 sequences, 8% to 10% being singletons. No cell fractionation was done, so the repertoire covers all unsorted peripheral blood T cells. Sequencing was done on a sample of blood. The origin of the receptors is an adult in good health.

The chain carries TRBV19 and TRBJ1-2; weak D call: TRBD1 (5 bases). Germline CDR1 and CDR2: LNHDA and SQIVND (reference sequence). Trimming took off 9 bases at V and 6 bases at J, with 32 bases between the two ends. The CDR3 contains 18 residues. The CDR3 DNA reads as TGTGCCAGCGCATCGGGGCCGCCGAGCGTCGGATCTCTCCATGGCTACACCTTC. It specifies CASASGPPSVGSLHGYTF.

Many counts were recorded for this clonotype. The chain carries TRBV4-3 and TRBJ1-3; TRBD1 agrees at 8 bases. V lost 1 base and J lost 0; bases outside the gene matches: 17. The CDR3 is made up of 21 amino acids. CDR1 is LGHNA and CDR2 is YSLEER in the germline V gene. The CDR3 sequence is CASSQATPGQAMTSSGNTIYF. In nucleotides, the CDR3 is TGCGCCAGCAGCCAAGCCACCCCGGGACAGGCCATGACCAGCTCTGGAAACACCATATATTTT.

This clonotype turned up a few times. The chain couples TRBV4-1 to TRBJ1-1; TRBD1 matches at 8 bases. Losses at the gene ends were 2 bases for V and 1 base for J; bases not matched to a gene: 3. The CDR3 contains 15 residues. CDR1 and CDR2 from the germline V gene are MGHRA and YSYEKL. The CDR3 spells CASSQRDRRNTEAFF. The CDR3 bases are TGCGCCAGCAGCCAAAGGGACAGGCGGAACACTGAAGCTTTCTTT.

This clonotype was found many times. The chain joins TRBV6-2 or TRBV6-3 to TRBJ1-1, with 7 bases aligning to TRBD1. J was trimmed by 3 bases and V by 6 bases; bases with no gene match: 13. The CDR3 is 16 amino acids. Per the germline V gene, CDR1 is MNHEY and CDR2 is SVGEGT. The CDR3 protein is CASRRNTQGRDTEAFF. CDR3 sequence (DNA): TGTGCCAGCAGGCGCAACACACAGGGGCGAGACACTGAAGCTTTCTTT.

This clonotype was seen at least ten times. The chain has TRBV9 and TRBJ2-3, with 14 bases lining up with TRBD2. The CDR3 contains 15 residues. V lost 3 bases, J lost 6 bases, and 3 bases stayed unmatched. Germline CDR1 is SGDLS and CDR2 is YYNGEE. CDR3 DNA sequence: TGTGCCAGCAGCGCCGGGACTAGCGGGGGTGATACGCAGTATTTT. Translating gives CASSAGTSGGDTQYF.

This clonotype was detected many times. The J gene is TRBJ2-2, the V gene TRBV12-3 or TRBV12-4; TRBD1 might be the D (6 bases). This CDR3 spans 14 amino acids. V lost 5 bases and J 1 base, leaving 8 bases between the germline ends. This chain's CDR3 is CASSKQGNTGELFF. The CDR3 nucleotides read TGTGCCAGCAGTAAACAGGGGAACACCGGGGAGCTGTTTTTT.

There are a few counts of this clonotype. The chain joins TRBV27 to TRBJ2-3; 14 nucleotides align to TRBD2. The germline gives CDR1 MNHEY, CDR2 SMNVEV (reference sequence). The V gene end was trimmed by 5 bases and the J gene end by 3 bases; junction bases not matched to a gene: 13. This CDR3 region has 19 residues. The DNA of the CDR3 is TGTGCCAGCAGTCGACTAGCGGGAGGGGCCGACGGCACGACAGATACGCAGTATTTT. Its protein is CASSRLAGGADGTTDTQYF.

This clonotype was counted at least ten times. The V and J genes are TRBV6-1 and TRBJ1-1, with 9 bases matching TRBD1. This CDR3 is 20 amino acids long. V gave up 4 bases and J gave up 3 bases; unmatched junction bases: 21. Germline loops: CDR1 MNHNS, CDR2 SASEGT. The CDR3 region has the DNA TGTGCCAGCAGTGGTCTTTTACCGGGACAGGGCCCCATGAAGGACACTGAAGCTTTCTTT. This encodes CASSGLLPGQGPMKDTEAFF.

This clonotype was seen many times. The rearrangement joins TRBV19 to TRBJ2-2; no firm D call. The ends were cut back, 5 bases at V and 3 bases at J, with 13 bases in the middle. Germline CDR1 and CDR2: LNHDA and SQIVND (reference sequence). The CDR3 is 15 amino acids. In nucleotides, the CDR3 is TGTGCCAGTAGTGCGCTTCGGGTTTACACCGGGGAGCTGTTTTTT. As protein: CASSALRVYTGELFF.

This clonotype has ten or more counts. This chain uses TRBV29-1 with TRBJ1-1; D is possibly TRBD1 (6 bases). Germline CDR1 is SQVTM and CDR2 is ANQGSEA. The CDR3 covers 10 residues. With 6 bases removed from V and 8 bases from J, the gap between germline ends came to 10 bases. In nucleotides, the CDR3 is TGCAGCGTGGGCACAGGGGAAGCTTTCTTT. Protein: CSVGTGEAFF.

This clonotype appeared many times. The chain has TRBV5-4 and TRBJ1-4; 12 bases align to TRBD1. Germline assignment: CDR1 SGHNT and CDR2 YYREEE (reference sequence). The CDR3 extends over 15 amino acids. V was pared by 0 bases and J by 8 bases, with 2 bases of the junction left unmatched. This chain's CDR3 is CASSLGGTGGEKLFF. The DNA of the CDR3 is TGTGCCAGCAGCTTGGGAGGGACAGGGGGCGAAAAACTGTTTTTT.

This clonotype was recorded many times. The V call is TRBV27, the J call TRBJ2-3; D may be TRBD1 (5 bases). The V and J ends lost 6 bases and 3 bases respectively, with 22 bases between them. The germline V gene encodes CDR1 MNHEY and CDR2 SMNVEV (reference sequence). The CDR3 spans 17 residues. As DNA, the CDR3 is TGTGCCAGCAGGGCTTTAATGCGGACACAACCTACAGATACGCAGTATTTT. Amino acid sequence: CASRALMRTQPTDTQYF.

This clonotype was seen only once. The J gene is TRBJ2-5, the V gene TRBV11-1, with TRBD1 matching 10 bases. This CDR3 spans 15 amino acids. Trimming cost V 4 bases and J 6 bases; bases outside gene matches: 8. Germline-derived CDR1 and CDR2 are SGHAT and FQDESV (reference sequence). CDR3 sequence: CASSSNRDRGKTQYF. CDR3 DNA: TGTGCCAGCAGCTCTAACCGGGACAGGGGAAAGACCCAGTACTTC.

This clonotype is labeled as medium-sized. The V call is TRBV7-2, the J call TRBJ2-3; TRBD1 might be the D (6 bases). Germline V gene sequence: CDR1 SGHTA, CDR2 FQGNSA. V was cut by 5 bases and J by 2 bases, with 17 bases left in between. This CDR3 has 16 residues. CDR3: CASSRRDRIPTDTQYF. As DNA, the CDR3 is TGTGCCAGCAGCCGACGAGACAGGATCCCCACAGATACGCAGTATTTT.

This clonotype was found many times. The V and J genes are TRBV15 and TRBJ2-3; 9 bases match TRBD2. With V trimmed by 2 bases and J by 4 bases, 4 bases remained unmatched. CDR1 LNHNV and CDR2 YYDKDF come from the germline V gene (reference sequence). CDR3 length equals 15 residues. This CDR3 is CATSRHTSGSDTQYF. In DNA, the CDR3 is TGTGCCACCAGCAGACACACTAGCGGGTCAGATACGCAGTATTTT.

The V and J genes are TRBV19 and TRBJ1-1; D is unclear. V shed 4 bases and J shed 0 bases, with 18 bases lying between them. CDR1 and CDR2 from the germline V gene are LNHDA and SQIVND (reference sequence). The CDR3 contains 17 residues. CDR3 nucleotides: TGTGCCAGTAGTAGCCCGGACGGTCACCCAATGAACACTGAAGCTTTCTTT. Protein: CASSSPDGHPMNTEAFF.

This clonotype was recorded once. The J gene is TRBJ2-5, the V gene TRBV12-3 or TRBV12-4; the D gene is possibly TRBD2 (6 bases). This CDR3 contains 13 residues. V was cut by 8 bases and J by 4 bases, with 14 bases left in between. DNA for the CDR3: TGTGCCAGCGGACACTATAGCGGAGAGACCCAGTACTTC. This encodes CASGHYSGETQYF.

The CDR3 spells CASSLSHEQYF. The CDR3 DNA sequence: TGTGCCAGCAGCTTAAGCCACGAGCAGTACTTC. The chain joins TRBV7-2 to TRBJ2-7; no reliable D call. Trimming took 2 bases from V and 5 from J, leaving 4 bases between them. The CDR3 is 11 residues long. The germline gives CDR1 SGHTA, CDR2 FQGNSA. Drawing the rest from reference TRBV7-2 and TRBJ2-7, the complete variable domain is GAGVSQSPSNKVTEKGKDVELRCDPISGHTALYWYRQSLGQGLEFLIYFQGNSAPDKSGLPSDRFSAERTGGSVSTLTIQRTQQEDSAVYLCASSLSHEQYFGPGTRLTVT.

A few counts support this clonotype. V usage is TRBV5-5 and J usage is TRBJ1-2; 11 nucleotides line up with TRBD1. V lost 6 bases and J lost 3; bases outside the gene matches: 10. Germline CDR1 and CDR2: SGHKS and YYEKEE (reference sequence). This CDR3 is 16 amino acids long. CDR3 amino acids: CASTMDRTGGYYGYTF. DNA for the CDR3: TGTGCCAGCACTATGGATCGGACAGGGGGCTACTATGGCTACACCTTC. The whole variable domain, remainder taken from reference TRBV5-5 and TRBJ1-2, is DAGVTQSPTHLIKTRGQQVTLRCSPISGHKSVSWYQQVLGQGPQFIFQYYEKEERGRGNFPDRFSARQFPNYSSELNVNALLLGDSALYLCASTMDRTGGYYGYTFGSGTRLTVV.